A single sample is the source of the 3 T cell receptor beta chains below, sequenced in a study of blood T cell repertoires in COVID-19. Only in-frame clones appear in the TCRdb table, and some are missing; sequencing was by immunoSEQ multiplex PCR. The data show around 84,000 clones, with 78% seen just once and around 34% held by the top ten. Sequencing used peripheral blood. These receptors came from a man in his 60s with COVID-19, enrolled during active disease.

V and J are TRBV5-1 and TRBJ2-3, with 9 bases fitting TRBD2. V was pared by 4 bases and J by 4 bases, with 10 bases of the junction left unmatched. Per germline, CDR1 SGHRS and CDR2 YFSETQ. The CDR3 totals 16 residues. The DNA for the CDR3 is TGCGCCAGCAGCACACTAGCGGGTTTAAGTCCAGATACGCAGTATTTT. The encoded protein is CASSTLAGLSPDTQYF.

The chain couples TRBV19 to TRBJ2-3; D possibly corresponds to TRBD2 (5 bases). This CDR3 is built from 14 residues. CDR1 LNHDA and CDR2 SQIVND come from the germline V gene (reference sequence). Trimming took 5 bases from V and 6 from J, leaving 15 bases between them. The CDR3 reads CASSPGLRRDTQYF. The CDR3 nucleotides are TGTGCCAGTAGTCCTGGACTCCGTCGGGATACGCAGTATTTT.

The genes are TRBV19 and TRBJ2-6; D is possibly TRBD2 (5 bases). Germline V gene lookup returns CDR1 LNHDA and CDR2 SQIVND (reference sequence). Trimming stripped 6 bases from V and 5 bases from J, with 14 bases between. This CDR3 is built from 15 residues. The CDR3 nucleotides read TGTGCCAGTAGCCCTGGCTGGGAGAGGGCCAACGTCCTGACTTTC. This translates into CASSPGWERANVLTF.